This passage covers 22 T cell receptor beta chains from one sample sequenced in a study of blood T cells in healthy people across ages. PCR was performed a second time for about 7 to 12 cycles using a sample-barcoded 5' primer and a J-beta primer mix. TCRdb reanalysed the 5' RACE reads using MiXCR and keeps one entry per CDR3 protein. The sample records about 780,000 distinct CDR3 sequences, less than 80% being singletons. The specimen was blood. The receptors stem from a man aged 25-40 years in good health.

The table lists this clonotype with a count of one. This chain joins TRBV20-1 and TRBJ2-7; a weak D match, TRBD1 (6 bases). There are 15 residues in the CDR3. Germline V gives CDR1 DFQATT, CDR2 SNEGSKA (reference sequence). V lost 0 bases and J lost 3, with 15 bases in between. CDR3 DNA sequence: TGCAGTGCTAGAGATATGGCACCAGGGGACTACGAGCAGTACTTC. This codes for CSARDMAPGDYEQYF.

The gene calls are TRBV6-1 and TRBJ2-1, with 11 bases aligning to TRBD2. Trimming cost V 8 bases and J 8 bases; bases outside gene matches: 11. From germline, CDR1 is MNHNS and CDR2 SASEGT. This CDR3 contains 15 residues. The CDR3 bases are TGTGCCAGCGGGCCTACTAGCGGGGGACCGGATGAGCAGTTCTTC. Translated: CASGPTSGGPDEQFF.

Of note for this clonotype: At one of its ends the junction is not consistent with the germline gene, which may arise from a read error. This sequence joins TRBV20-1 and TRBJ2-5; TRBD2 is a possible D gene (5 bases). The assigned J gene may be wrong: the sequence end matches TRBJ2-7 better. The germline V gene encodes CDR1 DFQATT and CDR2 SNEGSKA (reference sequence). This CDR3 region has 12 residues. The CDR3 is CIASYLKDEQYF. As DNA, the CDR3 is TGCATTGCTAGCTACCTCAAGGACGAGCAGTACTTC.

This clonotype was recorded only once. The V call is TRBV7-9, the J call TRBJ1-5, with 8 nucleotides matching TRBD1. The germline V gene has CDR1 SEHNR and CDR2 FQNEAQ (reference sequence). J lost 3 bases, V lost 2 bases, and 6 bases had no gene match. This CDR3 is 16 amino acids long. CDR3 sequence reads: CASSLSGQGFNQPQHF. The CDR3 DNA is TGTGCCAGCAGCTTATCCGGACAGGGCTTCAATCAGCCCCAGCATTTT.

V gene TRBV20-1 combines with J gene TRBJ2-5; 9 nucleotides agree with TRBD1. The DNA end lines up better with TRBJ2-7; the J call may be wrong. Per germline, CDR1 DFQATT and CDR2 SNEGSKA (reference sequence). The CDR3 extends over 12 amino acids. CDR3 coding DNA: TGCAGTGCAGGACAGGGGCTTCTCGAGCAGTACTTC. This codes for CSAGQGLLEQYF.

V and J are TRBV12-3 or TRBV12-4 and TRBJ1-2; 8 bases are a match to TRBD1. CDR3 length: 14 amino acids. Trimming at V came to 6 bases and at J to 4 bases, leaving 7 bases not matched to a gene. CDR3 in amino acids: CASRLAGGSYGYTF. DNA for the CDR3: TGTGCCAGCAGACTTGCAGGGGGCAGCTATGGCTACACCTTC.

This clonotype has more than one count but fewer than ten. V and J are TRBV6-5 and TRBJ2-4; D is perhaps TRBD1 or TRBD2 (6 bases each). The CDR3 has 12 amino acids. Germline CDR1 and CDR2: MNHEY and SVGAGI. V was trimmed by 0 bases and J by 13 bases, leaving 10 bases between them. The CDR3 is CASSYSRGEQYF. Written as DNA, the CDR3 is TGTGCCAGCAGTTACTCAAGGGGGGAGCAGTACTTC.

The V gene is TRBV12-3 or TRBV12-4, the J gene TRBJ2-7; 7 nucleotides line up with TRBD1. V was clipped by 7 bases and J by 3 bases; unmatched bases: 9. CDR3 length: 14 amino acids. CDR3 sequence (DNA): TGTGCCAGCAACGAAGGGGGCATCGTCTACGAGCAGTACTTC. The encoded protein is CASNEGGIVYEQYF.

J is TRBJ1-2 and V is TRBV20-1; 9 positions match TRBD1. The CDR3 has 15 residues. After removal of 6 bases from V and 6 bases from J, the junction contained 14 bases not matched to a gene. Per germline, CDR1 DFQATT and CDR2 SNEGSKA (reference sequence). The DNA for the CDR3 is TGCAGTGCCCGGGGACAGGGTGAAGGCAAGAATGGCTACACCTTC. Translated, it gives CSARGQGEGKNGYTF.

In the case of this clonotype: No DNA is shown, since the ends of the CDR3 on it are uncertain; the CDR3 is the one TCRdb lists. The chain combines TRBV28 with TRBJ2-7; TRBD1 is the table's D call, not checked against the DNA. Germline CDR1 and CDR2: MDHEN and SYDVKM. The CDR3 is 12 amino acids in total, end residues counted. CDR3 sequence reads: CASSSSSPEQYF.

The chain is built from TRBV10-3 and TRBJ2-4; tentative D call: TRBD1 (5 bases). The J call may be in error: the DNA end matches TRBJ2-5 better. This CDR3 comprises 17 residues. CDR1 is ENHRY, CDR2 SYGVKD, per germline. The DNA for the CDR3 is TGTGCCATCAGTGACGGGTCGGTGGGGCCAGAGCAAGAGACCCAGTACTTC. Translating it yields CAISDGSVGPEQETQYF.

V and J are TRBV18 and TRBJ2-7; D gene unclear. V was pared by 2 bases and J by 6 bases, with 14 bases between. Germline-derived CDR1 and CDR2 are KGHSH and LQKENI. The CDR3 is 14 residues long. The CDR3: CASSPTGSPREQYF. The CDR3 nucleotides read TGTGCCAGCTCACCAACGGGTTCCCCACGCGAGCAGTACTTC. The full variable domain, rest sourced from reference TRBV18 and TRBJ2-7, is NAGVMQNPRHLVRRRGQEARLRCSPMKGHSHVYWYRQLPEEGLKFMVYLQKENIIDESGMPKERFSAEFPKEGPSILRIQQVVRGDSAAYFCASSPTGSPREQYFGPGTRLTVT.

The CDR3 DNA follows: TGTGCCAGCAGCCGACTAGCGGAGTACGAGCAGTACTTC. The encoded protein is CASSRLAEYEQYF. The chain uses TRBV6-5 and TRBJ2-7; TRBD2 aligns across 9 bases. V lost 6 bases to trimming and J lost 4 bases; unmatched junction nucleotides: 4. Germline V gene lookup returns CDR1 MNHEY and CDR2 SVGAGI. CDR3 length: 13 amino acids.

The J gene is TRBJ2-7, the V gene TRBV29-1; possible D gene TRBD1, 6 bases. Trimming stripped 2 bases from V and 5 bases from J, with 10 bases between. Germline CDR1 reads SQVTM; CDR2 reads ANQGSEA. The CDR3 spans 12 residues. The CDR3 loop is CSVESGTNEQYF. The CDR3 DNA sequence: TGCAGCGTTGAATCGGGGACAAACGAGCAGTACTTC.

This clonotype was seen a handful of times. The V and J genes are TRBV4-3 and TRBJ2-7, with TRBD1 identical over 7 bases. This CDR3 has 13 residues. V shed 3 bases and J 6 bases; nucleotides not matched to a gene: 5. The germline gives CDR1 LGHNA, CDR2 YSLEER. The CDR3, as DNA: TGCGCCAGCAGCCAGATGGACAGGCGCGAGCAGTACTTC. Encoded protein: CASSQMDRREQYF.

The rearrangement joins TRBV18 to TRBJ1-2, with 9 bases lining up with TRBD1. The CDR3 has 15 amino acids. In germline, CDR1 is KGHSH, CDR2 LQKENI. J lost 8 bases, V lost 3 bases, and 10 bases had no gene match. CDR3 sequence (DNA): TGTGCCAGCTCACCGAGACTCCGGGACAGGGAAGGCTACACCTTC. This gives the protein CASSPRLRDREGYTF.

This rearrangement joins TRBV28 to TRBJ2-7; D gene ambiguous. The germline V gene encodes CDR1 MDHEN and CDR2 SYDVKM. This CDR3 region has 13 residues. The V and J ends lost 2 bases and 2 bases respectively, with 7 bases between them. The DNA of the CDR3 is TGTGCCAGCAGTTTACACAGAACCTACGAGCAGTACTTC. This encodes CASSLHRTYEQYF.

The chain links TRBV9 to TRBJ2-6; D unresolved. V was clipped by 4 bases and J by 1 base, with 12 bases between them. Germline-derived CDR1 and CDR2 are SGDLS and YYNGEE. There are 16 residues in the CDR3. The chain's CDR3 is CASSPHLGSGANVLTF. The CDR3 nucleotides are TGTGCCAGCAGCCCACACCTCGGGTCTGGGGCCAACGTCCTGACTTTC.

Only one count was recorded for this clonotype. V gene TRBV28 combines with J gene TRBJ2-3; unclear D gene. Germline CDR1 is MDHEN and CDR2 is SYDVKM. V gave up 1 base and J gave up 3 bases, with 17 bases separating them. CDR3 size: 17 residues. In DNA, the CDR3 is TGTGCCAGCAGTTTATTGGTCGGGTCAGCAGTAACAGATACGCAGTATTTT. The encoded protein is CASSLLVGSAVTDTQYF.

This clonotype was observed a handful of times. The chain combines TRBV2 with TRBJ1-2; 10 positions match TRBD1. This CDR3 contains 12 residues. The V segment lost 6 bases and the J segment 8 bases; nucleotides outside the gene matches: 3. Germline V lookup: CDR1 SNHLY, CDR2 FYNNEI. The CDR3 sequence: CASRGTGVGYTF. The CDR3 nucleotides are TGTGCCAGCAGGGGGACAGGGGTAGGCTACACCTTC.

In this sample, this clonotype turned up once. The chain combines TRBV5-1 with TRBJ1-6; D is perhaps TRBD1 (6 bases). Germline lookup yields CDR1 SGHRS and CDR2 YFSETQ. The CDR3 covers 15 residues. V lost 4 bases, J lost 7 bases, and 15 bases lay in between. DNA of the CDR3: TGCGCCAGCAGCACCTGGTCCGGACAGAATTCACCCCTCCACTTT. Its translation is CASSTWSGQNSPLHF.

This chain connects TRBV6-4 to TRBJ1-2; D not certain. This CDR3 is built from 13 residues. Germline V gene lookup returns CDR1 MRHNA and CDR2 SNTAGT. V was shortened by 5 bases and J by 4 bases, with 11 bases between the two germline ends. The CDR3 coding sequence is TGTGCCAGCAGTAGTACCTACAGCTATGGCTACACCTTC. Translation: CASSSTYSYGYTF.